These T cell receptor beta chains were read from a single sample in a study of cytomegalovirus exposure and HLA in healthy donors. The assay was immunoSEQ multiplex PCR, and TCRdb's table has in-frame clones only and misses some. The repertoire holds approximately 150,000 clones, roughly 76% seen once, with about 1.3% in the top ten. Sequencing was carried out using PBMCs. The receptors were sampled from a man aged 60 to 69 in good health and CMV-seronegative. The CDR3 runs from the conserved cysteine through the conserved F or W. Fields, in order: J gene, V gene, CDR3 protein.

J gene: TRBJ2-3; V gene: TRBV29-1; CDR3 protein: CSVWGGTSTDTQYF
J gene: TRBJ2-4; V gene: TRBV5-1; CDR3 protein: CASSGGQDKNIQYF
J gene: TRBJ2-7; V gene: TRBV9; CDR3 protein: CASSASSSEQYF
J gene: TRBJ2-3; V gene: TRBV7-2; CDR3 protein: CASSLEGGRYTDTQYF
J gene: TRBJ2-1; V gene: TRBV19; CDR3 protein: CASSMGTAIYNEQFF
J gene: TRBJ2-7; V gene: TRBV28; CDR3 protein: CASSYGGYEQYF
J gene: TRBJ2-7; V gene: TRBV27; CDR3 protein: CASRTHTGTATNEQYF
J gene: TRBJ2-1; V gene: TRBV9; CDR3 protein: CASSVQLAGEEQFF
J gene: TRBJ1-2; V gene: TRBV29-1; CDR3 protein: CSVGQGLLYGYTF
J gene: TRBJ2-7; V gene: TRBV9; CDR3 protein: CASSVGRGRKAEQYF
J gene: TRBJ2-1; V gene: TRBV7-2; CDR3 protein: CASSLNSRYNEQFF
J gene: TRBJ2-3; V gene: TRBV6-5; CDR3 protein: CASSSGAGHTQYF
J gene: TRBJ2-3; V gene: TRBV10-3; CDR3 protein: CAISESGQITDTQYF
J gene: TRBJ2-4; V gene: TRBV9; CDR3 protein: CASSADSGTRIAKNIQYF
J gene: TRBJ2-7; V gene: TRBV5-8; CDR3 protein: CASSPPLKRANNYEQYF
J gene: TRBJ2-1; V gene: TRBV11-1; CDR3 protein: CASSLGSSVYEQFF
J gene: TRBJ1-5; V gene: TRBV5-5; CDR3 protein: CASSRDYFSRNQPQHF
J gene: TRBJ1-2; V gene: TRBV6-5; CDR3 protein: CASSADRGQGGYTF
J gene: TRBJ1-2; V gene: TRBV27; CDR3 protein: CASSFGSGGYTF
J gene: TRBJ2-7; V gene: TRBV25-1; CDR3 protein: CASSDRGLVYEQYF
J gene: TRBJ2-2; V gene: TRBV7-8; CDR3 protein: CASSPDRGGGTGELFF
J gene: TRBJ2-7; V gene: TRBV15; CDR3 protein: CATSREGGLNLEQYF
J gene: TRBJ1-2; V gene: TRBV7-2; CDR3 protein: CASSLGAGAYGYTF
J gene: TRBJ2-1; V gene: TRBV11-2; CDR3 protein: CASSSDRGANEQFF
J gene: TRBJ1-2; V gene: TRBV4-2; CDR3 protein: CASSQDEFSSGAQGNGYTF
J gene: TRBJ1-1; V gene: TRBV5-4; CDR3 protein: CASSLAGQFTEAFF
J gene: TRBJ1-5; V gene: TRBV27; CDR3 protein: CASSLTGVPTQPQHF
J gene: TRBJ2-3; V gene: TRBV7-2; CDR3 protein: CASSRTSGATDTQYF
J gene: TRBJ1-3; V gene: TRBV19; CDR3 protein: CASSPADRAGNTIYF
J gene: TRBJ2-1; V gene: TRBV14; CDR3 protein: CASSPLAGGYNEQFF
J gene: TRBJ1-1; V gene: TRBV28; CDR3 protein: CASSGGQMNTEAFF
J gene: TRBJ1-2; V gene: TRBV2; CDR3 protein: CASSVQASYGYTF
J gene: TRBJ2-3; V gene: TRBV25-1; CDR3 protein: CASSEPLGTDTQYF
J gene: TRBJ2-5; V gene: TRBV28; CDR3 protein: CASHKTVLRTQYF
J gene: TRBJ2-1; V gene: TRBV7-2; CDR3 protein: CASSPSGSRNEQFF
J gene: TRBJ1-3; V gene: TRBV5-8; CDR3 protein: CASSRGSSLLGNTIYF
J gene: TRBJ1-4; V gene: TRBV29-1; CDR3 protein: CSARPQGTNEKLFF
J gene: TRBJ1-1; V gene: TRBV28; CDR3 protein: CASSTPGQGVNTEAFF
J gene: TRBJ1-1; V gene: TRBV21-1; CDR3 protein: CASSKARDRENTEAFF
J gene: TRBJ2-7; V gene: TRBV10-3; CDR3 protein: CAISSSGTYEQYF
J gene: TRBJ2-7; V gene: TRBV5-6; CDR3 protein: CASSLAGKHEQYF
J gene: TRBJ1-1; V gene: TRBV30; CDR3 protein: CAWIGGSGTEAFF
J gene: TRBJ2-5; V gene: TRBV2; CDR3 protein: CATSGGWAETQYF
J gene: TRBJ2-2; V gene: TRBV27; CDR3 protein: CASRTGGARTGELFF
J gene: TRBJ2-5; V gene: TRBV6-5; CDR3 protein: CASRPTGQETQYF
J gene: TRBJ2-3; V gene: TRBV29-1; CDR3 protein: CSVEGEATDTQYF
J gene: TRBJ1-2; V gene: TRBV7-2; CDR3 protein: CASRPNGVANYGYTF
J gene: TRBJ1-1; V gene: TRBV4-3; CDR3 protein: CASSQRGGTEAFF
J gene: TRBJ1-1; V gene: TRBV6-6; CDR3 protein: CATAEGLTEAFF
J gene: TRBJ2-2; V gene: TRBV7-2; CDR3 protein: CASSLNSNTGELFF
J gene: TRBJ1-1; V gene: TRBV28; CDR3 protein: CASWYPGGNTEAFF
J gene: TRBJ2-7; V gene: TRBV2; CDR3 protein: CASREGGVSYEQYF
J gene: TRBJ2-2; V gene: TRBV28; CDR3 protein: CASRGGPPGELFF